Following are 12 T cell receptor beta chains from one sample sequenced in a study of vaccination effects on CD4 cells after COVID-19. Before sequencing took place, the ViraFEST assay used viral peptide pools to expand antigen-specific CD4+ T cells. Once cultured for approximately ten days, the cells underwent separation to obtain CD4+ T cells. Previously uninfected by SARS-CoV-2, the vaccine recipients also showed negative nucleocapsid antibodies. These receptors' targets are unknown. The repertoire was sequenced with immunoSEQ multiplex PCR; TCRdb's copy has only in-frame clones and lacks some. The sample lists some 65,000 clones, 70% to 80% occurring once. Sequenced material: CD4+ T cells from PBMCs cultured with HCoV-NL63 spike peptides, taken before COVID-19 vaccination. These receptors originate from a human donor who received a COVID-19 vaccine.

The CDR3 DNA reads as TGTGCCAGCAGTGAAGGGCTTAGGGACGGAGAAAAACTGTTTTTT. Translated: CASSEGLRDGEKLFF. V is TRBV2 and J is TRBJ1-4; maybe TRBD1 (5 bases). This CDR3 is 15 amino acids long. The germline gives CDR1 SNHLY, CDR2 FYNNEI. Trimming took off 1 base at V and 8 bases at J, with 14 bases between the two ends.

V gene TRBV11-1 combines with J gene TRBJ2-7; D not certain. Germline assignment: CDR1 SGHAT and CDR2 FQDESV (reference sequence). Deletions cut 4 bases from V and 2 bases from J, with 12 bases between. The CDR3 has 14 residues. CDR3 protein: CASSSRLAPYEQYV. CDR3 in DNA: TGTGCCAGCAGCTCCAGACTTGCCCCCTACGAGCAGTACGTC.

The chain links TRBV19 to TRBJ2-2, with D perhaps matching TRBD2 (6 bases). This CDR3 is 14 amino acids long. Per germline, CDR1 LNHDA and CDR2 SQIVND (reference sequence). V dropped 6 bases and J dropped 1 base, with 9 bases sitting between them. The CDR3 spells CASRGGGNTGELFF. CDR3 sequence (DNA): TGTGCCAGTAGGGGGGGAGGGAACACCGGGGAGCTGTTTTTT. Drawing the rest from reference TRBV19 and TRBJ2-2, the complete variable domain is DGGITQSPKYLFRKEGQNVTLSCEQNLNHDAMYWYRQDPGQGLRLIYYSQIVNDFQKGDIAEGYSVSREKKESFPLTVTSAQKNPTAFYLCASRGGGNTGELFFGEGSRLTVL.

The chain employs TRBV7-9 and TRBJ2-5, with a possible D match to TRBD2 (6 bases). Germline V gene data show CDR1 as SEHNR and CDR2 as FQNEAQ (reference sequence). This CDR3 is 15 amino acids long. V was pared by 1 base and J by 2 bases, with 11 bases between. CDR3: CASSLVGEVQETQYF. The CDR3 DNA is TGTGCCAGCAGCTTAGTGGGGGAGGTGCAAGAGACCCAGTACTTC. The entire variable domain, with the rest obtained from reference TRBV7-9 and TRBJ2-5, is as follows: DTGVSQNPRHKITKRGQNVTFRCDPISEHNRLYWYRQTLGQGPEFLTYFQNEAQLEKSRLLSDRFSAERPKGSFSTLEIQRTEQGDSAMYLCASSLVGEVQETQYFGPGTRLLVL.

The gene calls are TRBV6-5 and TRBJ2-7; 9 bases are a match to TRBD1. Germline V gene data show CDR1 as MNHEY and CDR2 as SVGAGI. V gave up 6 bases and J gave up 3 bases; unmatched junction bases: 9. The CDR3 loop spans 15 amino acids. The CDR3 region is CASSSSGTGNYEQYV. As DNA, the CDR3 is TGTGCCAGCAGCAGCTCCGGGACAGGGAACTACGAGCAGTACGTC.

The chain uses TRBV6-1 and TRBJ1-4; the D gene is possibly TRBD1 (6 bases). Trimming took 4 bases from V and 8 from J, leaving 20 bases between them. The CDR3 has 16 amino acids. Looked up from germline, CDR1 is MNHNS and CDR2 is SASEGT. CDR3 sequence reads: CASSGLRQVIGEKLFF. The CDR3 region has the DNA TGTGCCAGCAGTGGCCTTAGACAGGTGATCGGGGAAAAACTGTTTTTT.

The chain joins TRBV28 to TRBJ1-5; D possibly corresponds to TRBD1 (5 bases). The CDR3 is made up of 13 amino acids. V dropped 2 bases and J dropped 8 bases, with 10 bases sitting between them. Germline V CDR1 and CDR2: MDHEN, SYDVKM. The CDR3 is CASSLAGREPQHF. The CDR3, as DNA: TGTGCCAGCAGTTTAGCAGGGAGGGAGCCCCAGCATTTT.

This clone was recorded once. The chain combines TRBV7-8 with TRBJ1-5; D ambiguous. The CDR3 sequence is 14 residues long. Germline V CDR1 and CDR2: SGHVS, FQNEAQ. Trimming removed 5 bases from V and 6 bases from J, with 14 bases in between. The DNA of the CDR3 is TGTGCCAGCAGCCTAAATAGCGCAGGTCAGCCCCAGCATTTT. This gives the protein CASSLNSAGQPQHF.

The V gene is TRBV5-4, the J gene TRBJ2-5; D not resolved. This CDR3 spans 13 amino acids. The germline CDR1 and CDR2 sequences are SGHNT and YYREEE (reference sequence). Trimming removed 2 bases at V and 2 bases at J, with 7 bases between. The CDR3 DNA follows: TGTGCCAGCAGCTTCAAGAGTCAAGAGACCCAGTACTTC. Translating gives CASSFKSQETQYF.

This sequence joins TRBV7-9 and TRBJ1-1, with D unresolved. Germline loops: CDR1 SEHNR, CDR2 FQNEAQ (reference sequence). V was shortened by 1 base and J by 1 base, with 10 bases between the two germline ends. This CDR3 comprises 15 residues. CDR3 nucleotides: TGTGCCAGCAGCTTAGGGGCATTCAGGAACACTGAAGCTTTCTTT. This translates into CASSLGAFRNTEAFF.

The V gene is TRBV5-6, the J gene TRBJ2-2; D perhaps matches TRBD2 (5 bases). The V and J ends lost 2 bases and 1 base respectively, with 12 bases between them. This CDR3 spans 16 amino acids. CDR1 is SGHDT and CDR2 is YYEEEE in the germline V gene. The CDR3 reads CASSFRGMMNTGELFF. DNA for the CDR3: TGTGCCAGCAGCTTTCGGGGAATGATGAACACCGGGGAGCTGTTTTTT.

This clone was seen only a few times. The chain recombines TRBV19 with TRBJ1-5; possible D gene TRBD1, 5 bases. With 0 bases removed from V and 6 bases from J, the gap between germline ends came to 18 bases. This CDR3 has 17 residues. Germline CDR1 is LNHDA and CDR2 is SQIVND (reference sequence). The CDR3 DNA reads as TGTGCCAGTAGTATAGATCCGGGGGAGGCAGGCGGTCAGCCCCAGCATTTT. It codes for CASSIDPGEAGGQPQHF.